The T cell receptor beta chain described here comes from a study of blood T cell repertoires in COVID-19. Study-level background: Specimens from acute and convalescent COVID-19 originated in the United States, Italy and Spain. T cells, B-cell-depleted T cells, or PBMCs supplied cDNA or gDNA.

This CDR3 spans 15 amino acids. Unmatched junction bases numbered 7, after V lost 3 bases and J lost 6 bases. The germline gives CDR1 SGHNT, CDR2 YYREEE (reference sequence). Only a few counts were recorded for this clone. Original analysis: How many nucleated cells were present was estimated from reference gene primer amplification. The table came from immunoSEQ multiplex PCR; TCRdb's copy has only in-frame clones and leaves some out. That table supplies the V and J calls and clone size; D and trimming were determined from the DNA. Of some 43,000 clones listed, 87% were seen once; the top ten hold approximately 5.1%.

The receptor comes from a human donor in a cohort sampled during active COVID-19. The J gene is TRBJ2-5, the V gene TRBV5-4; 11 bases map to TRBD2. What was sequenced was peripheral blood. The CDR3 nucleotides read TGTGCCAGCAGCTGGACTAGCGGGCCGTTTCAGACCCAGTACTTC. Translated: CASSWTSGPFQTQYF.